The rows below give T cell receptor beta chains drawn from one sample of a study of blood T cell repertoires in COVID-19. Method: immunoSEQ multiplex PCR; TCRdb's copy keeps in-frame clones and lacks some. Among about 240,000 clones listed, almost 85% were seen once. The source material was peripheral blood. All receptors derive from a man aged 50 to 60 with acute or convalescent COVID-19. Each CDR3 is given with its conserved first and last residue. Fields, in order: D gene, V gene, J gene, clone size, CDR3 DNA, CDR3 protein. A D gene is named only where the DNA matches it firmly. Clone size is given for some rows only: seen once, a few or many times, or a class if the clone is expanded.

-	TRBV15	TRBJ2-7	-	TGTGCCACCAGCAGACCGGGACAATCCTACGAGCAGTACTTC	CATSRPGQSYEQYF
TRBD2	TRBV6-5	TRBJ2-3	-	TGTGCCAGCAGTTCGGCTAGCGGTTTCACAGATACGCAGTATTTT	CASSSASGFTDTQYF
-	TRBV6-6	TRBJ2-1	-	TGTGCCAGCAGTGCCCTGGAGGATTTCCTCGAGCAGTTCTTC	CASSALEDFLEQFF
-	TRBV5-6	TRBJ1-1	-	TGTGCCAGCAGCTTGTACGGAGGGGCTGAAGCTTTCTTT	CASSLYGGAEAFF
-	TRBV27	TRBJ2-7	-	TGTGCCAGCAGTTTAGGAGGGTTCTCCTACGAGCAGTACTTC	CASSLGGFSYEQYF
-	TRBV7-2	TRBJ1-2	-	TGTGCCAGCAGCTTCGCCGGAGACCTCTATGGCTACACCTTC	CASSFAGDLYGYTF
TRBD2	TRBV11-3	TRBJ2-7	-	TGTGCCAGCAGCTTTCTATCCGGGAGGGGTTCCTACGAGCAGTACTTC	CASSFLSGRGSYEQYF
TRBD2	TRBV2	TRBJ2-1	-	TGTGCCAGCTCGACTAGCGGGGGGGTTAATGAGCAGTTCTTC	CASSTSGGVNEQFF
-	TRBV7-3	TRBJ2-1	-	TGTGCCAGCAGCTTAACGAGATCAAATGAGCAGTTCTTC	CASSLTRSNEQFF
-	TRBV10-3	TRBJ2-2	once	TGTGCCATCAGTGAGTCAATCGACAGACCCACCGGGGAGCTGTTTTTT	CAISESIDRPTGELFF
TRBD2	TRBV27	TRBJ2-7	-	TGTGCCAGCCTCGGATCCTGGGGGGGGGAGCAGTACTTC	CASLGSWGGEQYF
-	TRBV9	TRBJ1-2	-	TGTGCCAGCAGCCCTAGGCGACAGGCGGCTAACTATGGCTACACCTTC	CASSPRRQAANYGYTF